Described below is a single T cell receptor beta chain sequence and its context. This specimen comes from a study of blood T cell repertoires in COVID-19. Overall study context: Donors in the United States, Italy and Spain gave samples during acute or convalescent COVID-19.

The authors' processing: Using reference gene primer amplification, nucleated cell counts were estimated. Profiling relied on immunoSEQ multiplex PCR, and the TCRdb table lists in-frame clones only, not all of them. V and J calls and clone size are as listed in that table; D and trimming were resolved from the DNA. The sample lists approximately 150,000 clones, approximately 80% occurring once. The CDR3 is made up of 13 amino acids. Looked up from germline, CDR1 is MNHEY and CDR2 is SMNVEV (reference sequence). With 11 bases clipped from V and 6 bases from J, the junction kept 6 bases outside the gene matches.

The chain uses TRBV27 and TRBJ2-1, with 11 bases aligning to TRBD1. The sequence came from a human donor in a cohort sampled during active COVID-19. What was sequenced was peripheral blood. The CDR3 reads CAAGTGGRNEQFF. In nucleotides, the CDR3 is TGTGCCGCGGGGACAGGGGGTCGCAATGAGCAGTTCTTC.